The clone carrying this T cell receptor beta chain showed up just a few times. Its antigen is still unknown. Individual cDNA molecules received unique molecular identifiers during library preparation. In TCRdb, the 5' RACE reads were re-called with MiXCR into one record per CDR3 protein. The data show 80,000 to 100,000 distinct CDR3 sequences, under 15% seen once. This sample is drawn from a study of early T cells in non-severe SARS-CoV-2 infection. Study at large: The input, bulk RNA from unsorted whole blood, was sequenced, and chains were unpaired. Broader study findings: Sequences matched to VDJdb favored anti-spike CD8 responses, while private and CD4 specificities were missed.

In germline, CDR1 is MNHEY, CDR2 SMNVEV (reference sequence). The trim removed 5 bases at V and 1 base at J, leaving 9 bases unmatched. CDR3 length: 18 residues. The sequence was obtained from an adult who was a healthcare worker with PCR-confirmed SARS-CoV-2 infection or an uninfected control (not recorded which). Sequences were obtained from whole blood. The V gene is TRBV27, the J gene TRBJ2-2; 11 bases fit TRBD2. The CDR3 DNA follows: TGTGCCAGCAGTACGCGGGGACTAGCGGTACTGAACACCGGGGAGCTGTTTTTT. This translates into CASSTRGLAVLNTGELFF.